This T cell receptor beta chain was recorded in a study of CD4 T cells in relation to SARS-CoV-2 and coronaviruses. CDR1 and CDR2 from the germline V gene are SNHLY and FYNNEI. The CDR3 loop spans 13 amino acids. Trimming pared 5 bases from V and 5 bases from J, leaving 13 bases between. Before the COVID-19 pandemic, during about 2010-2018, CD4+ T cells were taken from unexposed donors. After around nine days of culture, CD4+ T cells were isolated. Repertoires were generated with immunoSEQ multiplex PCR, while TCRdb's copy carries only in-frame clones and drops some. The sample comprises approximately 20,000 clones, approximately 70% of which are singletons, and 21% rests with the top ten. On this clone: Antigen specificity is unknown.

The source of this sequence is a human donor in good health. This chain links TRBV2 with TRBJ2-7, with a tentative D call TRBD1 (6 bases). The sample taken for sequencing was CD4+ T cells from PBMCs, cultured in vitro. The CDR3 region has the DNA TGTGCCAGCAGTCGGCAGGGGATGAACGAGCAGTACTTC. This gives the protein CASSRQGMNEQYF.